This is a list of T cell receptor beta chains from one sample in a study of beta chain features in type 1 diabetes. The repertoire was sequenced with immunoSEQ multiplex PCR; TCRdb's copy has only in-frame clones and lacks some. The data hold about 470,000 clones, with approximately 30% observed a single time. What was sequenced was naive CD4+ T cells from blood. The receptors come from a man aged 18 to 30 in good health. Each CDR3 is given with its conserved first and last residue. The order of the fields is V gene, D gene, J gene, clone size, CDR3 protein, CDR3 DNA. The D gene is left open where the match is weak. Size is stated for part of the rows, as once, few or many counts, or as a class when the clone is expanded.

v_call: TRBV9
d_call: -
j_call: TRBJ2-7
clone_size: -
cdr3_aa: CASSVGQGSPREQYF
cdr3_nt: TGTGCCAGCAGCGTAGGGCAGGGGAGCCCACGCGAGCAGTACTTC

v_call: TRBV30
d_call: -
j_call: TRBJ1-1
clone_size: few
cdr3_aa: CAWSVGANTEAFF
cdr3_nt: TGTGCCTGGAGTGTAGGAGCAAACACTGAAGCTTTCTTT

v_call: TRBV19
d_call: TRBD2
j_call: TRBJ2-3
clone_size: -
cdr3_aa: CASSISSGSADTQYF
cdr3_nt: TGTGCCAGTAGTATATCAAGCGGGAGTGCAGATACGCAGTATTTT

v_call: TRBV27
d_call: -
j_call: TRBJ2-1
clone_size: -
cdr3_aa: CASSFFLASHEQFF
cdr3_nt: TGTGCCAGCAGTTTTTTTCTAGCGTCCCATGAGCAGTTCTTC

v_call: TRBV5-1
d_call: -
j_call: TRBJ2-3
clone_size: -
cdr3_aa: CASSLYGGEPDTQYF
cdr3_nt: TGCGCCAGCAGCTTGTACGGAGGAGAGCCAGATACGCAGTATTTT

v_call: TRBV30
d_call: TRBD2
j_call: TRBJ2-1
clone_size: few
cdr3_aa: CAGRGWSYNEQFF
cdr3_nt: TGTGCCGGGAGGGGTTGGTCCTACAATGAGCAGTTCTTC

v_call: TRBV28
d_call: TRBD2
j_call: TRBJ2-5
clone_size: few
cdr3_aa: CASSGRTSGDKETQYF
cdr3_nt: TGTGCCAGCAGTGGGCGGACTAGTGGCGATAAGGAGACCCAGTACTTC

v_call: TRBV11-2
d_call: -
j_call: TRBJ2-5
clone_size: few
cdr3_aa: CASSFSLRRVQETQYF
cdr3_nt: TGTGCCAGCAGCTTTTCCCTGCGAAGAGTGCAAGAGACCCAGTACTTC

v_call: TRBV4-1
d_call: -
j_call: TRBJ2-4
clone_size: -
cdr3_aa: CASSQGTNKNIQYF
cdr3_nt: TGCGCCAGCAGCCAAGGGACGAATAAAAACATTCAGTACTTC

v_call: TRBV28
d_call: -
j_call: TRBJ2-7
clone_size: -
cdr3_aa: CASSRTPGGSEF
cdr3_nt: TGTGCCAGCAGTCGAACCCCCGGTGGCTCCGAATTC

v_call: TRBV9
d_call: TRBD2
j_call: TRBJ2-1
clone_size: -
cdr3_aa: CASSVQAGNNEQFF
cdr3_nt: TGTGCCAGCAGCGTGCAAGCGGGGAACAATGAGCAGTTCTTC

v_call: TRBV7-9
d_call: -
j_call: TRBJ2-3
clone_size: few
cdr3_aa: CASSLRGISTDTQYF
cdr3_nt: TGTGCCAGCAGCTTACGCGGGATTAGCACAGATACGCAGTATTTT

v_call: TRBV28
d_call: -
j_call: TRBJ2-1
clone_size: -
cdr3_aa: CASSLGGGPYNEQFF
cdr3_nt: TGTGCCAGCAGTTTAGGCGGAGGACCCTACAATGAGCAGTTCTTC

v_call: TRBV30
d_call: -
j_call: TRBJ2-6
clone_size: few
cdr3_aa: CAWSLRYANVLTF
cdr3_nt: TGTGCCTGGAGTCTCCGGTATGCCAACGTCCTGACTTTC

v_call: TRBV7-2
d_call: TRBD2
j_call: TRBJ2-3
clone_size: -
cdr3_aa: CASSRHGLAESRTDTQYF
cdr3_nt: TGTGCCAGCAGCCGACACGGACTAGCGGAGTCCCGCACAGATACGCAGTATTTT

v_call: TRBV29-1
d_call: TRBD1
j_call: TRBJ1-2
clone_size: few
cdr3_aa: CSVLRDSYGYTF
cdr3_nt: TGCAGCGTCTTACGGGACAGCTATGGCTACACCTTC

v_call: TRBV29-1
d_call: TRBD1
j_call: TRBJ1-1
clone_size: -
cdr3_aa: CSADRGTEAFF
cdr3_nt: TGCAGCGCTGACAGGGGCACTGAAGCTTTCTTT

v_call: TRBV15
d_call: TRBD1
j_call: TRBJ2-7
clone_size: -
cdr3_aa: CATSREWDSGEQYF
cdr3_nt: TGTGCCACCAGCAGAGAGTGGGACAGTGGGGAGCAGTACTTC

v_call: TRBV30
d_call: -
j_call: TRBJ1-5
clone_size: -
cdr3_aa: CAWSGGLGPQHF
cdr3_nt: TGTGCCTGGAGTGGGGGTTTGGGGCCCCAGCATTTT

v_call: TRBV10-3
d_call: -
j_call: TRBJ2-5
clone_size: -
cdr3_aa: CAISESRESKRETQYF
cdr3_nt: TGTGCCATCAGTGAGTCACGGGAAAGTAAGCGAGAGACCCAGTACTTC

v_call: TRBV29-1
d_call: -
j_call: TRBJ1-4
clone_size: few
cdr3_aa: CSVLTVATNEKLFF
cdr3_nt: TGCAGCGTCCTCACGGTTGCAACTAATGAAAAACTGTTTTTT

v_call: TRBV9
d_call: -
j_call: TRBJ2-3
clone_size: -
cdr3_aa: CASSAGHPTDTQYF
cdr3_nt: TGTGCCAGCAGCGCCGGCCATCCGACAGATACGCAGTATTTT